Described below is a single T cell receptor (beta chain) sequence and its context. The target of this receptor is not known. Base qualities are not recorded, but no much larger clone differs from it by a single base. Using the deep immunoSEQ assay, multiplex PCR amplified TCR CDR3 regions from genomic DNA. Extracted genomic DNA from each cell subset was distributed evenly across all wells of several immunoSEQ 96-well plates, and each plate was treated as a replicate. Each replicate PCR for sorted subsets received roughly 0.2 ug genomic DNA, equal to about 30,000 T cell genomes. The purified libraries were quantified using a Qubit 3.0 fluorometer, sized with a Bioanalyzer 2100, and then quantified again using the KAPA Library Quantification kit. Every immunoSEQ 96-well plate was sequenced on a separate single-read 150-cycle Illumina NextSeq 550 flow cell. In the authors' own workflow: Because only junctional sequences without quality scores were contained in the immunoSEQ output, filtering matching that applied to full-length reads could not be performed. Sequences were annotated with PyIR, a Python wrapper for IgBLAST v1.9, using IMGT germline references to assign V/J genes and CDR3. Any read was removed if the V/J assignment was weak (E-value above 1e-6), the CDR3 was missing, or the read contained stop codons, out-of-frame junctions, or ambiguous translated residues. V3J clonotypes were defined as sequences sharing an identical inferred V gene, J gene, and CDR3 amino acid sequence. The percentage overlap between two repertoires was calculated by dividing the number of shared unique clonotypes by the size of the smaller repertoire. Richness of each repertoire was evaluated using RTK rarefaction, the Chao1 estimator, and Recon v2.1 estimates of unobserved clonotypes. OLGA was used to compute generation probabilities for all TCRbeta clonotypes that the gDNA method yielded from a handful of donors. TCRdb took over this immuneACCESS table, retaining in-frame rearrangements with V and J assigned. Such tables are incomplete; in checked studies, under half of the missing clones stem from an unresolved V gene, and the remainder is unexplained. V, J and clone size derive from that table, while D and trimming were established from the DNA sequence. The sample table shows about 2,100,000 clones, and more than 85% are seen once. The top ten hold more than 1.5% of the sample.

The CDR3 contains 12 residues, cysteine and phenylalanine counted. Only the CDR3 DNA is retained, 36 bases long and in frame from the first base. Reading the germline V gene gives CDR1 SQVTM and CDR2 ANQGSEA. CD8 naive samples were obtained by positive selection for CCR7 among CD45RO-negative cells, yielding a CD45RA+CCR7+ population from which TemRA cells were excluded. Donors were healthy HIV-negative adults with no recently reported acute infections or vaccinations. Every donor was a Caucasian adult living in Nashville, Tennessee, USA. After blood collection by leukapheresis, PBMCs were isolated using Ficoll-Histopaque density gradient centrifugation and then cryopreserved in the vapor phase of liquid nitrogen. Analytical flow cytometry was used to check the purity and quantity of each magnetically sorted T cell population. Each sorted fraction had its genomic DNA isolated and then quantified by UV absorbance on a Nanodrop 2000c.

This sample was taken from a study of shared clonotypes between healthy human individuals (dated by TCRdb to the early 2020s). For context, the study as a whole: Three men and a couple of women, aged 18 to 49 years, made up the cohort. For each donor, CD4 naive and CD4 memory were each given three plates, CD8 naive was given two plates, and CD8 memory was given one plate. Blood TCR repertoires of roughly five healthy adults were deeply sequenced to estimate repertoire size and the extent of clonotype sharing between individuals. To increase sequencing depth and limit assay-specific biases, different laboratories used diverse techniques to prepare libraries and sequence TCR repertoires. Per donor, leukapheresis produced somewhere between about 0.8 and 9.5 billion PBMCs.

General conclusions and limits of the study: Across a few donors, around 5% of naive CD4, approximately 3.6% of naive CD8, about 2.3% of memory CD4, and approximately 0.4% of memory CD8 clonotypes were shared. Compared with non-shared clonotypes, the clonotypes found in all four sorted-subset donors had higher generation probabilities. The genetic and exposure-history diversity represented was limited by the small number of donors. Sampling was limited to blood, and TCR repertoires in tissue likely differ from TCR repertoires in blood. Pairwise subsampling indicated that sequencing depth was expected to affect the degree of clonotype sharing among donors. Rarefaction of sorted-subset datasets indicated incomplete sequencing despite the large sequencing depth. Naive subsets generally had larger estimated clonotype richness than memory subsets.

The chain was built from TRBV29-1 and TRBJ2-5, and 7 junctional nucleotides match TRBD1. TRBJ2-7 explains the end of the DNA better; the J call may be wrong. The TCR sequence derives from a man between 18 and 29 years old in good health. Some clones in this sample may be carry-over from other donors' samples. The sequencing input was naive CD8+ T cells from PBMCs. The sample's cell subset or site label is to be understood as: CD45RA+CCR7+. The CDR3 protein sequence reads: CSVVQGAYEQYF. The base sequence is TGCAGCGTTGTGCAGGGGGCCTACGAGCAGTACTTC.